The next 18 T cell receptor beta chains were all read from a single sample in a study of T-cell memory formation after mild COVID-19. One entry per CDR3 protein, called by TCRdb with MiXCR from the 5' RACE reads. The table lists 250,000 to 300,000 distinct CDR3 sequences, 8% to 10% of them singletons. Specimen: PBMCs or a T cell subset sorted from them (not recorded which). Receptors were obtained from a man between 18 and 35 years old who had mild COVID-19 (a few samples of this study predate the infection). Cell type and time point are not known.

The rearrangement links TRBV6-6 to TRBJ2-5; 8 bases are a match to TRBD2. Germline CDR1 and CDR2: MNHNY and SVGAGI (reference sequence). The CDR3 consists of 16 residues. With V trimmed by 5 bases and J by 2 bases, 10 bases remained unmatched. CDR3 in DNA: TGTGCCAGCAGTCACATCCGTAGACTAGCGCAAGAGACCCAGTACTTC. Translation: CASSHIRRLAQETQYF.

The J gene is TRBJ2-3, the V gene TRBV7-9; 7 positions match TRBD1. Germline values: CDR1 SEHNR, CDR2 FQNEAQ (reference sequence). The CDR3 length is 16 residues. J gave up 4 bases and V 5 bases, and 12 bases lay outside the gene matches. CDR3 DNA sequence: TGTGCCAGCAGCCGAGATGGTTGGGGACAGCCAGATACGCAGTATTTT. Its protein product is CASSRDGWGQPDTQYF.

This chain joins TRBV7-6 and TRBJ2-5; tentative D call: TRBD2 (5 bases). The V end was cut by 5 bases, the J end by 1 base, with 14 bases between. The CDR3 runs to 15 residues. Germline CDR1 reads SGHVS; CDR2 reads FNYEAQ. The CDR3 spells CASSTDGVLQETQYF. In DNA, the CDR3 is TGTGCCAGCAGCACCGACGGGGTACTCCAAGAGACCCAGTACTTC.

The chain couples TRBV3-1 to TRBJ2-1; D gene ambiguous. Germline V gives CDR1 LGHDT, CDR2 YNNKEL (reference sequence). V lost 4 bases and J lost 15, with 16 bases in between. The CDR3 consists of 12 residues. The CDR3 loop reads CASSLGLAKRFF. The CDR3 nucleotides are TGTGCCAGCAGCCTCGGGCTGGCCAAGCGGTTCTTC.

There are a few counts of this clonotype. J is TRBJ2-1 and V is TRBV12-3 or TRBV12-4; D is ambiguous. The V and J ends lost 10 bases and 4 bases respectively, with 8 bases between them. This CDR3 comprises 11 residues. CDR3 in amino acids: CATGRYNEQFF. CDR3 sequence (DNA): TGTGCCACCGGTCGGTACAATGAGCAGTTCTTC.

A few counts support this clonotype. V and J are TRBV6-6 and TRBJ1-3, with 7 bases identical to TRBD1. J gave up 0 bases and V 6 bases, and 8 bases lay outside the gene matches. From germline, CDR1 is MNHNY and CDR2 SVGAGI (reference sequence). The CDR3 runs to 16 residues. In DNA, the CDR3 is TGTGCCAGCAGGCAGACAGGGCCTAGCTCTGGAAACACCATATATTTT. Translation gives CASRQTGPSSGNTIYF.

The chain combines TRBV6-1 with TRBJ2-1; D ambiguous. The ends were cut back, 4 bases at V and 6 bases at J, with 13 bases in the middle. This CDR3 is 14 amino acids long. Per germline, CDR1 MNHNS and CDR2 SASEGT. CDR3 protein: CASSAHVKGNEQFF. CDR3 DNA sequence: TGTGCCAGCAGTGCCCACGTAAAGGGCAATGAGCAGTTCTTC.

This clonotype has at least ten counts. J is TRBJ1-3 and V is TRBV12-3 or TRBV12-4; unclear D gene. V lost 5 bases to trimming and J lost 4 bases, with 15 bases between them. The CDR3 totals 15 residues. The CDR3 DNA reads TGTGCCAGCAGTCCGCTTGGGCGGAGGGGAAACACCATATATTTT. As protein: CASSPLGRRGNTIYF.

This chain joins TRBV12-3 or TRBV12-4 and TRBJ2-2; 9 nucleotides match TRBD2. The J segment lost 6 bases and the V segment lost 6 bases, leaving 8 bases of the junction unmatched. This CDR3 spans 15 amino acids. In DNA, the CDR3 is TGTGCCAGCAGCCATACCGGGACTAGCTCCGGGGAGCTGTTTTTT. It yields the protein CASSHTGTSSGELFF.

This clonotype has ten or more counts. This chain uses TRBV12-3 or TRBV12-4 with TRBJ2-2, with D perhaps TRBD2 (6 bases). V was clipped by 6 bases and J by 4 bases, with 12 bases between them. The CDR3 has 14 residues. The CDR3 nucleotides read TGTGCCAGCAGGCGGGACTCTTCCACCGGGGAGCTGTTTTTT. It codes for CASRRDSSTGELFF.

This clonotype was seen many times. The V and J genes are TRBV7-6 and TRBJ2-4; TRBD1 matches at 11 bases. The CDR3 is 18 residues long. Unmatched junction bases numbered 9, after V lost 5 bases and J lost 0 bases. CDR1 and CDR2 (germline): SGHVS, FNYEAQ. The CDR3 protein is CASSLRTGGSRAKNIQYF. CDR3 sequence (DNA): TGTGCCAGCAGCCTCCGGACAGGGGGCTCCCGAGCCAAAAACATTCAGTACTTC.

This clonotype was recorded a few times. CDR3 loop: CATTFRFEQYV. The CDR3 nucleotides are TGTGCCACCACGTTCCGGTTCGAGCAGTACGTC. The rearrangement links TRBV15 to TRBJ2-7; D remains unclear. This CDR3 spans 11 amino acids. V was cut by 7 bases and J by 6 bases, with 10 bases left in between. Germline V gives CDR1 LNHNV, CDR2 YYDKDF (reference sequence).

The chain employs TRBV5-1 and TRBJ2-5, with TRBD1 identical over 8 bases. The CDR3 loop spans 15 amino acids. Germline V CDR1 and CDR2: SGHRS, YFSETQ. Trimming at V came to 0 bases and at J to 2 bases, leaving 3 bases not matched to a gene. CDR3 residues: CASSLVQGGQETQYF. The CDR3 bases are TGCGCCAGCAGCTTGGTACAGGGGGGACAAGAGACCCAGTACTTC.

This clonotype was observed a few times. The chain couples TRBV4-3 to TRBJ1-1; unclear D gene. This CDR3 has 15 residues. CDR1 is LGHNA and CDR2 is YSLEER in the germline V gene. Trimming took 4 bases from V and 0 from J, leaving 12 bases between them. The CDR3 spells CASSPSYRVNTEAFF. The CDR3 DNA follows: TGCGCCAGCAGCCCCAGTTATAGGGTGAACACTGAAGCTTTCTTT.

The rearrangement links TRBV7-2 to TRBJ2-1; the D is unclear. The germline CDR1 and CDR2 sequences are SGHTA and FQGNSA. V lost 5 bases, J lost 8 bases, and 13 bases lay in between. The CDR3 loop spans 13 amino acids. The CDR3 DNA reads as TGTGCCAGCAGCACGCGAGTTCGGGATGAGCAGTTCTTC. Translated, it gives CASSTRVRDEQFF.

The chain joins TRBV6-6 to TRBJ1-1; TRBD1 is a possible D gene (5 bases). This CDR3 comprises 14 residues. Germline CDR1 and CDR2: MNHNY and SVGAGI (reference sequence). The V end was cut by 6 bases, the J end by 2 bases, with 13 bases between. CDR3 bases: TGTGCCAGCAGCAAGGGGACGGCTAACACTGAAGCTTTCTTT. Its protein is CASSKGTANTEAFF.

The V gene is TRBV7-2, the J gene TRBJ1-6; D gene ambiguous. Germline-derived CDR1 and CDR2 are SGHTA and FQGNSA. The length of the CDR3 is 12 residues. V shed 7 bases and J shed 10 bases, with 11 bases lying between them. CDR3 region: CASMEGGSPLHF. In DNA, the CDR3 is TGTGCCAGCATGGAGGGTGGATCACCCCTCCACTTT.

This chain links TRBV4-1 with TRBJ1-6; D is unresolved. Trimming took off 4 bases at V and 0 bases at J, with 13 bases between the two ends. Germline values: CDR1 MGHRA, CDR2 YSYEKL. CDR3 length: 17 amino acids. The CDR3 spells CASSLGILSSYNSPLHF. The CDR3 bases are TGCGCCAGCAGCCTAGGGATCCTGAGCTCCTATAATTCACCCCTCCACTTT.